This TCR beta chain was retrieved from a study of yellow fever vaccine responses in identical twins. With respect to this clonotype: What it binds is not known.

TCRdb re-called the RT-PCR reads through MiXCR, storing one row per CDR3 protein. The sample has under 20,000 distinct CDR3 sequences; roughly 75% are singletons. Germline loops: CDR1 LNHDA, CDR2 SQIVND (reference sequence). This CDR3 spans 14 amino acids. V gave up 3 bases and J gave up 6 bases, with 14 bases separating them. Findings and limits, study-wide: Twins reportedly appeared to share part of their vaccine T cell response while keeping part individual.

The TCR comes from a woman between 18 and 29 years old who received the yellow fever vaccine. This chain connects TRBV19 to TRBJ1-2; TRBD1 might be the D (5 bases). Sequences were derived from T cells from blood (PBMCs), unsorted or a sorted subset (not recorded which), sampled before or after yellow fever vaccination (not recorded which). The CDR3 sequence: CASSIFGGVDGYTF. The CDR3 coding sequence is TGTGCCAGTAGTATCTTTGGGGGAGTCGATGGCTACACCTTC.